This T cell receptor beta chain was recovered during a study of monozygotic twins with inflammatory bowel disease. T cells were not sorted, and total RNA was isolated straight from whole blood. The germline V gene encodes CDR1 SGHTA and CDR2 FQGNSA. The length of the CDR3 is 13 residues. TCRdb re-called the 5' RACE reads and catalogs CDR3 proteins one per entry, DNA excluded. The table counts 150,000 to 200,000 distinct CDR3 sequences; just under 7.5% lies in the top ten. Sequencing used blood. The chain carries TRBV7-2 and TRBJ1-4. The source is a human donor with ulcerative colitis or Crohn's disease, or a healthy co-twin of an affected twin (not recorded which). The CDR3 reads CASSLEASQKLFF.